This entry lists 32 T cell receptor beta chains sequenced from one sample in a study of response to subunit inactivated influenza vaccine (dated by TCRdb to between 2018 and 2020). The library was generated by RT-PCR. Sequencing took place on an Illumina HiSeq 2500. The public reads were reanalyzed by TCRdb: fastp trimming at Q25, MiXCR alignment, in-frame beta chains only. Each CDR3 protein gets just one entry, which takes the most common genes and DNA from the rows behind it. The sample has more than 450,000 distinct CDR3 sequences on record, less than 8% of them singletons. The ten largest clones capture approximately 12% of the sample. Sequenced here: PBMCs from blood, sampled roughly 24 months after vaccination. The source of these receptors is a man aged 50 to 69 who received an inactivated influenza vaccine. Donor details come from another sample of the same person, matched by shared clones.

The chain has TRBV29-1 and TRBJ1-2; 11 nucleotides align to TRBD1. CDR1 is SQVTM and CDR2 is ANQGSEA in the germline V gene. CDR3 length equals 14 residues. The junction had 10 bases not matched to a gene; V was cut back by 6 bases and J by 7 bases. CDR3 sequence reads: CSVGGDRGIGGYTF. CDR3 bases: TGCAGCGTGGGGGGGGACAGGGGGATTGGTGGCTACACCTTC.

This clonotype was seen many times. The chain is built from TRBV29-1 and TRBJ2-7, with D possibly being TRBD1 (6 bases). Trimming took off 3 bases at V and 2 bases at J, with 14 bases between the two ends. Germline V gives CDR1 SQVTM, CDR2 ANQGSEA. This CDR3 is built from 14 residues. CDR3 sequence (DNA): TGCAGCGTTGAGGGTAAGGGACAACCCTACGAGCAGTACTTC. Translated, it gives CSVEGKGQPYEQYF.

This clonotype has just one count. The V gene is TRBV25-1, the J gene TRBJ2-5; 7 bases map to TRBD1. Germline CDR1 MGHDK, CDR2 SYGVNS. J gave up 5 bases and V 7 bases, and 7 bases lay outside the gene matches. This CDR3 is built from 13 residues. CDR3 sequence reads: CASNQQGLETQYF. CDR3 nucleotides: TGTGCCAGCAATCAACAGGGGTTGGAGACCCAGTACTTC.

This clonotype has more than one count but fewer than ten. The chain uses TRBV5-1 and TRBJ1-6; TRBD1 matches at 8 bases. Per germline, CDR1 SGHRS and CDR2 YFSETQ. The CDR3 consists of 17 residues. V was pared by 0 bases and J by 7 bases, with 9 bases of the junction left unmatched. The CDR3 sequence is CASSLVGAGQGNSPLHF. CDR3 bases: TGCGCCAGCAGCTTGGTGGGGGCCGGACAGGGAAATTCACCCCTCCACTTT.

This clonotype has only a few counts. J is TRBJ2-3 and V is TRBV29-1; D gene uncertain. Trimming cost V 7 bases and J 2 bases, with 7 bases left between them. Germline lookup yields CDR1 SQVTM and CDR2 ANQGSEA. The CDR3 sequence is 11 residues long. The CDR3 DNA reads TGCAGCGGGCAGATCACAGATACGCAGTATTTT. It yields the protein CSGQITDTQYF.

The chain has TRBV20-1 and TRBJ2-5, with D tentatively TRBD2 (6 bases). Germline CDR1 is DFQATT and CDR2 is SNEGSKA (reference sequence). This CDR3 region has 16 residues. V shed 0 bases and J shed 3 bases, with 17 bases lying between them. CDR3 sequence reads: CSARDRLRRGKETQYF. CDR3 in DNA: TGCAGTGCTAGAGATCGTCTCCGGAGGGGAAAAGAGACCCAGTACTTC.

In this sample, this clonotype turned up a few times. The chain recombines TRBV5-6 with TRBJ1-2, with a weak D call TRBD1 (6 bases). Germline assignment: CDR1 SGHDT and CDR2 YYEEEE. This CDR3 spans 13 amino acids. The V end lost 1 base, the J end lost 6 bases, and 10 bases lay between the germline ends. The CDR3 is CASSLNREHGYTF. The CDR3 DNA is TGTGCCAGCAGCTTGAACAGGGAACATGGCTACACCTTC.

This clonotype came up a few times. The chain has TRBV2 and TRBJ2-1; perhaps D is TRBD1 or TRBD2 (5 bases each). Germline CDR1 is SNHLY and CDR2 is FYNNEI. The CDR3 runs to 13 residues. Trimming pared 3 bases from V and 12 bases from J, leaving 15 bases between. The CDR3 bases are TGTGCCAGCAGTGACCAGAAGTGGGGGTGGCAGTTCTTC. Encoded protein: CASSDQKWGWQFF.

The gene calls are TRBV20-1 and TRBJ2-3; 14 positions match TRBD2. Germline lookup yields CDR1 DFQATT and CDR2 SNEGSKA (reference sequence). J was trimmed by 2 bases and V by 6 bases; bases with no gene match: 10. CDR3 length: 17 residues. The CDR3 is CSARGLAGGLLTDTQYF. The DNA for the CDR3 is TGCAGTGCCCGAGGACTAGCGGGGGGCCTTCTCACAGATACGCAGTATTTT.

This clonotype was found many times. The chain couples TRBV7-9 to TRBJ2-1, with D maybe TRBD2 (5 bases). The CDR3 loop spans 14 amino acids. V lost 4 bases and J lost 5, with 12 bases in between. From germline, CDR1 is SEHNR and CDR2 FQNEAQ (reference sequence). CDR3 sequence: CASSSHGIHNEQFF. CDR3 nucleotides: TGTGCCAGCAGCTCCCACGGGATCCACAATGAGCAGTTCTTC.

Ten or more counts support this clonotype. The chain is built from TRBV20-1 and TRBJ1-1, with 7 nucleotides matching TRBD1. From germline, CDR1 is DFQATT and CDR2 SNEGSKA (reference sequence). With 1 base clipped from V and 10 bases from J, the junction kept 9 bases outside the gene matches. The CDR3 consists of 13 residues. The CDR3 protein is CSARGTGRFGAFF. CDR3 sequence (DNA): TGCAGTGCTAGAGGGACAGGCCGATTTGGAGCTTTCTTT.

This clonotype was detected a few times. CDR3: CASSIGSTGRYNEQFF. Here the CDR3 DNA reads TGTGCCAGTAGTATAGGCAGCACAGGGCGGTACAATGAGCAGTTCTTC. The chain uses TRBV19 and TRBJ2-1; possible D gene TRBD1, 6 bases. V gave up 1 base and J gave up 4 bases, with 14 bases separating them. The CDR3 contains 16 residues. Germline CDR1 reads LNHDA; CDR2 reads SQIVND (reference sequence).

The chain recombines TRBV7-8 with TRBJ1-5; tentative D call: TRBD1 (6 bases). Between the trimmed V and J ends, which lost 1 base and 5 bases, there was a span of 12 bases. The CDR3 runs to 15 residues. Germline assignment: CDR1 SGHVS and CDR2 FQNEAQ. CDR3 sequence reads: CASSLEGGYYQPQHF. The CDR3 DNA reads TGTGCCAGCAGCTTAGAGGGGGGATATTATCAGCCCCAGCATTTT.

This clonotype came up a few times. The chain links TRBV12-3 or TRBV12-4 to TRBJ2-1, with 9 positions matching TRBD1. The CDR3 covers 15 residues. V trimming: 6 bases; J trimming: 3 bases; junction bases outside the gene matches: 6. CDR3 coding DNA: TGTGCCAGCAGCTACAGGGGGCAAGGCTACAATGAGCAGTTCTTC. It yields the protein CASSYRGQGYNEQFF.

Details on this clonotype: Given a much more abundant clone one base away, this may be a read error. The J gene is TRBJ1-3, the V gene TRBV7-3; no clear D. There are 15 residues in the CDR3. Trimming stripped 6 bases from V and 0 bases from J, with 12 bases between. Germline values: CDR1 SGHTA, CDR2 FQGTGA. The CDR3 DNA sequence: TGTGCCAGCAGTCTATACAGTTACTCTGGAAACACCATATATTTT. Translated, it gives CASSLYSYSGNTIYF.

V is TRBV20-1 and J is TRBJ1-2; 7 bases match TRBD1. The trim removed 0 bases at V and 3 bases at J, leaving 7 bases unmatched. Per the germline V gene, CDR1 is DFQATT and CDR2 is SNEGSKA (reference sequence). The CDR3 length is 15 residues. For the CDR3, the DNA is TGCAGTGCTAGAGATCTCCGGGACAGCTACTATGGCTACACCTTC. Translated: CSARDLRDSYYGYTF.

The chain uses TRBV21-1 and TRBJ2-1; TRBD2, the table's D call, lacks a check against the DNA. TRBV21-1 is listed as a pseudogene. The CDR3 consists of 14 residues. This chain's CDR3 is CASSKGGLVNEQFF. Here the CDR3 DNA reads TGTGCCAGCAGCAAAGGAGGACTAGTCAATGAGCAGTTCTTC.

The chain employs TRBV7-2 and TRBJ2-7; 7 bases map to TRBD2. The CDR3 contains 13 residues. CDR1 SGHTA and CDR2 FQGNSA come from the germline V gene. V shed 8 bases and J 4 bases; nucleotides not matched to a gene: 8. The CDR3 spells CASSRGRPYEQYF. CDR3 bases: TGTGCCAGCTCTCGCGGGAGACCTTACGAGCAGTACTTC.

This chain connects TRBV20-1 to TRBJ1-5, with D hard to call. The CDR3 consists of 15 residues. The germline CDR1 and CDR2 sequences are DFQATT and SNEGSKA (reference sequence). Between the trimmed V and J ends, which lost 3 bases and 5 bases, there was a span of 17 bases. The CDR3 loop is CSARGSTTLDQPQHF. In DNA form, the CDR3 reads TGCAGTGCTAGGGGGTCGACAACCCTTGATCAGCCCCAGCATTTT.

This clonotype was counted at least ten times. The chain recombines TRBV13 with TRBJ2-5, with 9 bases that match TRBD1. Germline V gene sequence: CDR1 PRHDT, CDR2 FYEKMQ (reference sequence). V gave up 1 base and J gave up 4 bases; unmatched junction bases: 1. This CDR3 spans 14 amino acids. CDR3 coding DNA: TGTGCCAGCAGCTTAGACAGGGGGCTAGAGACCCAGTACTTC. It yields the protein CASSLDRGLETQYF.

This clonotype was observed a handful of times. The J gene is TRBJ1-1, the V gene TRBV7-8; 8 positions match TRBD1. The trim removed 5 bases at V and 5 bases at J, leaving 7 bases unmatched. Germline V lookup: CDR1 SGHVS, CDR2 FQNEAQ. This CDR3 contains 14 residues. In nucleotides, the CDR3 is TGTGCCAGCAGCAAACCAGGGGGCTGGACTGAAGCTTTCTTT. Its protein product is CASSKPGGWTEAFF.

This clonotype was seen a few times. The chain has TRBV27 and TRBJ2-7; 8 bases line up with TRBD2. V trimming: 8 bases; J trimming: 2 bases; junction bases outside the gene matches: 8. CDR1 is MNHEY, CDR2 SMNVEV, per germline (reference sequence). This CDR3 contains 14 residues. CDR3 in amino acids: CASGQRGGPYEQYF. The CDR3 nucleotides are TGTGCCAGCGGACAACGGGGGGGTCCCTACGAGCAGTACTTC.

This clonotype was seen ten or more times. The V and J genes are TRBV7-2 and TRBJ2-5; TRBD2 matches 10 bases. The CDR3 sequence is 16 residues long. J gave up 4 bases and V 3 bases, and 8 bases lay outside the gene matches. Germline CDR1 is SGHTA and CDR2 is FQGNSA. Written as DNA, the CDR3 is TGTGCCAGCAGCTTCATGGCTAGCGGGAGCAGAGAGACCCAGTACTTC. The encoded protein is CASSFMASGSRETQYF.

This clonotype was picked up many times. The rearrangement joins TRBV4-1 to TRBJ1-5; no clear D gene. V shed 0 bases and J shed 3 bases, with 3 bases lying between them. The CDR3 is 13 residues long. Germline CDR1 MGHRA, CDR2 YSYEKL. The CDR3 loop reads CASSQDYNQPQHF. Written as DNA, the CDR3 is TGCGCCAGCAGCCAAGATTACAATCAGCCCCAGCATTTT.

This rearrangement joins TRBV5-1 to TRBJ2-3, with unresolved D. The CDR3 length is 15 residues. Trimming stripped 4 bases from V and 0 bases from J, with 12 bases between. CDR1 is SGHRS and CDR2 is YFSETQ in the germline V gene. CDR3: CASSTLYTSTDTQYF. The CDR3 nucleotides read TGCGCCAGCAGCACCCTCTATACTAGCACAGATACGCAGTATTTT.

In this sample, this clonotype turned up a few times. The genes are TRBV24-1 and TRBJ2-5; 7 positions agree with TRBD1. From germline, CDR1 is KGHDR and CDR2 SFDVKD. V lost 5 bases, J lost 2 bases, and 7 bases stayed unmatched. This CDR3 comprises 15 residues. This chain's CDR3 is CATSVGTALQETQYF. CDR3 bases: TGTGCCACCAGTGTCGGGACAGCCCTACAAGAGACCCAGTACTTC.

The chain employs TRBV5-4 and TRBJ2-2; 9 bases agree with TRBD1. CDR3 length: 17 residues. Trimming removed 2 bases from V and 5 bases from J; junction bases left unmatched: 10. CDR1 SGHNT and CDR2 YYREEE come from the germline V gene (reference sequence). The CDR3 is CASSLPEGQGRTGELFF. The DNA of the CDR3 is TGTGCCAGCAGCTTACCCGAGGGACAGGGAAGAACCGGGGAGCTGTTTTTT.

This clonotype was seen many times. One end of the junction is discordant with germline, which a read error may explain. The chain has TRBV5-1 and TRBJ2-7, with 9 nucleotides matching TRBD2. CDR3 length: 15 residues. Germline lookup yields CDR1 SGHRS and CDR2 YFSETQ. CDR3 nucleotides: TGTGCCAGCAGCCAGACTAGCGGAAGCTCCTACGAGCAGTACTTC. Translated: CASSQTSGSSYEQYF. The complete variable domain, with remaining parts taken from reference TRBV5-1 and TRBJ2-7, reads KAGVTQTPRYLIKTRGQQVTLSCSPISGHRSVSWYQQTPGQGLQFLFEYFSETQRNKGNFPGRFSGRQFSNSRSEMNVSTLELGDSALYLCASSQTSGSSYEQYFGPGTRLTVT.

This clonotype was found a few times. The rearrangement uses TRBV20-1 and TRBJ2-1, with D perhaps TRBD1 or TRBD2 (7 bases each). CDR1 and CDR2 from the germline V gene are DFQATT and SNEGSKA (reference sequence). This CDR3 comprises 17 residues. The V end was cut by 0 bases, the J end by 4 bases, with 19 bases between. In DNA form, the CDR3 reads TGCAGTGCTAGAGATTGGGGACAGACAGCGGGGTACAATGAGCAGTTCTTC. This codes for CSARDWGQTAGYNEQFF.

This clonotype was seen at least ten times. The CDR3 loop is CASSYSIISNEQFF. Written as DNA, the CDR3 is TGTGCCAGCAGTTACTCGATAATCAGCAATGAGCAGTTCTTC. The chain recombines TRBV6-2 or TRBV6-3 with TRBJ2-1; D uncertain. The V gene's germline CDR1 is MNHEY and CDR2 SVGEGT. Trimming removed 0 bases at V and 6 bases at J, with 9 bases between. There are 14 residues in the CDR3.

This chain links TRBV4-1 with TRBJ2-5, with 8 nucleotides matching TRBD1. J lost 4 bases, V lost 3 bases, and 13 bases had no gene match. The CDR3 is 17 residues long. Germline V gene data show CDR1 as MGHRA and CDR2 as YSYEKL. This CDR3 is CASSHTGQVGFGETQYF. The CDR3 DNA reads TGCGCCAGCAGCCATACGGGACAGGTCGGTTTTGGAGAGACCCAGTACTTC.

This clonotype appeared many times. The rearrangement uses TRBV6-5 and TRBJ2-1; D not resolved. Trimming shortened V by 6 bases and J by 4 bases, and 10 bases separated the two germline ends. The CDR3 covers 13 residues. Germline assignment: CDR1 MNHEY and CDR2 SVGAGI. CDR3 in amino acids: CASRIDPYNEQFF. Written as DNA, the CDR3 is TGTGCCAGCAGAATCGACCCGTACAATGAGCAGTTCTTC.